This entry concerns a single TCR beta chain. Before vaccination, two weeks after the third vaccination, and at progression, PBMC were collected. These data originate in a study of glioma-infiltrating T cells after dendritic cell vaccination. As for the study in general: Three intradermal dendritic cell vaccine injections were given every two weeks.

Only in-frame clones appear in the TCRdb table, and some are missing; sequencing was by immunoSEQ multiplex PCR. The sample lists roughly 68,000 clones; roughly four fifths were seen once. The sequence was obtained from a human donor with glioblastoma. This material consisted of blood, taken before dendritic cell vaccination.

DNA of the CDR3: TGTGCCAGCAGACTAGCGGGGGGTAGGAACACCGGGGAGCTGTTTTTT. Residues: CASRLAGGRNTGELFF. The chain recombines TRBV7-2 with TRBJ2-2, with 12 positions matching TRBD2. Per germline, CDR1 SGHTA and CDR2 FQGNSA. J gave up 1 base and V 6 bases, and 3 bases lay outside the gene matches. The length of the CDR3 is 16 residues.